This paragraph covers one T cell receptor beta chain sequence. Germline CDR1 SGHVS, CDR2 FQNEAQ. The CDR3 spans 17 residues. Trimming stripped 0 bases from V and 5 bases from J, with 17 bases between. The data stem from a study of human T cells and chemical hapten exposure. Researchers extracted total RNA from unfractionated whole blood. TCRdb reprocessed the 5' RACE reads with MiXCR, giving one entry per CDR3 protein. Here the sample spans 150,000 or so distinct CDR3 sequences, 3.5% to 5% being singletons. This chain connects TRBV7-8 to TRBJ2-4; tentatively, D is TRBD1 or TRBD2 (5 bases each). The clonotype originates from a female donor in good health. CDR3 sequence: CASSLAPLYRTENIQYF. The DNA of the CDR3 is TGTGCCAGCAGCTTAGCGCCTCTATACAGGACTGAAAACATTCAGTACTTC.